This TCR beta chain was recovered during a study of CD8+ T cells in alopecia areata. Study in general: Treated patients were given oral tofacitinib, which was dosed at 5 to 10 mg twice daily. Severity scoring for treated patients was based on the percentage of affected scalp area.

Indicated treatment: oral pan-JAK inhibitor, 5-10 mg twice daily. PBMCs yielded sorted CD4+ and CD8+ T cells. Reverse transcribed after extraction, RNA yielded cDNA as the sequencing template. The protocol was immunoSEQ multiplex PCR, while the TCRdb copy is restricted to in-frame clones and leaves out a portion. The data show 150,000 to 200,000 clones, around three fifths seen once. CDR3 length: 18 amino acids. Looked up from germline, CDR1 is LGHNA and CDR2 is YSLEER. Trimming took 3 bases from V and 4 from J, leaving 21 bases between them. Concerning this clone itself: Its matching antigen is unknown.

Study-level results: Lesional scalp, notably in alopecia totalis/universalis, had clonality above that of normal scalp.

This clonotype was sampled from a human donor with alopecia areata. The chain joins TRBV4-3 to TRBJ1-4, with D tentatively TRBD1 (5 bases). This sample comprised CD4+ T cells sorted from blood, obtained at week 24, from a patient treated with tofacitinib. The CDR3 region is CASSHELGRGTNNEKLFF. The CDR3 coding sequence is TGCGCCAGCAGCCACGAATTGGGGCGGGGCACGAATAATGAAAAACTGTTTTTT.